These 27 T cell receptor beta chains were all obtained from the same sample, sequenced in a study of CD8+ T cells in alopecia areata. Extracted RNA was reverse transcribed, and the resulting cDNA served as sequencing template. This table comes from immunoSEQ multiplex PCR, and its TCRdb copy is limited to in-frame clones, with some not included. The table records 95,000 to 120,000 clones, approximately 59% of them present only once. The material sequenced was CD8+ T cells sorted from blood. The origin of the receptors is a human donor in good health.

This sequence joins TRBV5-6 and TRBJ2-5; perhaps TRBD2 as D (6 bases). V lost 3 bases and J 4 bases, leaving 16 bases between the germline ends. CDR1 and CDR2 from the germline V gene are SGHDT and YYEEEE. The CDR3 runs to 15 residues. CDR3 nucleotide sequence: TGTGCCAGCAGCTACAAGTGGGGGGTCCCAGAGACCCAGTACTTC. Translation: CASSYKWGVPETQYF.

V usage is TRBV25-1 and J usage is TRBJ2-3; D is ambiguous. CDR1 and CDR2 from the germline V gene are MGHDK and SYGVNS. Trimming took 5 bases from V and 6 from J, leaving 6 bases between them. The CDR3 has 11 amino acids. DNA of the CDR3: TGTGCCAGCAGTCTTGTGGATACGCAGTATTTT. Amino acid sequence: CASSLVDTQYF.

The CDR3 DNA sequence: TGTGCCAGCAGTTTAAATCGTGAAAAACTGTTTTTT. Its translation is CASSLNREKLFF. J is TRBJ1-4 and V is TRBV27, with D unclear. V lost 2 bases to trimming and J lost 7 bases, with 5 bases between them. In germline, CDR1 is MNHEY, CDR2 SMNVEV (reference sequence). This CDR3 is 12 amino acids long.

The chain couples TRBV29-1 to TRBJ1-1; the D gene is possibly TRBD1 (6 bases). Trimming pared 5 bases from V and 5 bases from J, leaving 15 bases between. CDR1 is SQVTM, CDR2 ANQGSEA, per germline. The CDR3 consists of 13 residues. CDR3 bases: TGCAGCGTTCCTCCCCTTCAGGGGACTGAAGCTTTCTTT. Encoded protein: CSVPPLQGTEAFF. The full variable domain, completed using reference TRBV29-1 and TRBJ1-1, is SAVISQKPSRDICQRGTSLTIQCQVDSQVTMMFWYRQQPGQSLTLIATANQGSEATYESGFVIDKFPISRPNLTFSTLTVSNMSPEDSSIYLCSVPPLQGTEAFFGQGTRLTVV.

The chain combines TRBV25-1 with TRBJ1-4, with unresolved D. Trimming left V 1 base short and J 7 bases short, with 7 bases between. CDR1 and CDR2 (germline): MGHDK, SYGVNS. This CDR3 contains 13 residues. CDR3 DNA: TGTGCCAGCAGTGAATTCAATAGTGAAAAACTGTTTTTT. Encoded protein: CASSEFNSEKLFF.

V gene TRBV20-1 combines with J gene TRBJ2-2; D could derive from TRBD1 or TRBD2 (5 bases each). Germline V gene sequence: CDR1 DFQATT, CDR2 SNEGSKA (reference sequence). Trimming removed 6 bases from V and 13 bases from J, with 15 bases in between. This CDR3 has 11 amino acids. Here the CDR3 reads CSATGTAGLFF. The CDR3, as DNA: TGCAGTGCCACCGGGACCGCTGGGCTGTTTTTT.

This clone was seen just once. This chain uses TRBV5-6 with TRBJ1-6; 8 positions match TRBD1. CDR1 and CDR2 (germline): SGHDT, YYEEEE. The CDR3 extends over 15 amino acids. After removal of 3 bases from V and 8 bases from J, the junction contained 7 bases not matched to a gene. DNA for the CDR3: TGTGCCAGCAGCTGGGAACAGGGGGACCATTCACCCCTCCACTTT. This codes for CASSWEQGDHSPLHF.

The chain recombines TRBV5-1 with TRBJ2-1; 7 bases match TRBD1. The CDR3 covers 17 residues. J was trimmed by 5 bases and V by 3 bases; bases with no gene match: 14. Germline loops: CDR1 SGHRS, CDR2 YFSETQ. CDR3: CASSSSPRDRLNNEQFF. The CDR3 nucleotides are TGCGCCAGCAGCTCCTCACCCCGGGACAGACTAAACAATGAGCAGTTCTTC.

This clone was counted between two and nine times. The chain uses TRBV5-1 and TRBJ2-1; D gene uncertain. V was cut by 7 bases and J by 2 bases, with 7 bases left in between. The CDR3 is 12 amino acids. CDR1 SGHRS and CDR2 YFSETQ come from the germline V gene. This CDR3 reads CASLSAYNEQFF. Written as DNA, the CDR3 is TGCGCCAGCCTCTCTGCCTACAATGAGCAGTTCTTC. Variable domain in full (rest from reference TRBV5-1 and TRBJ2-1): KAGVTQTPRYLIKTRGQQVTLSCSPISGHRSVSWYQQTPGQGLQFLFEYFSETQRNKGNFPGRFSGRQFSNSRSEMNVSTLELGDSALYLCASLSAYNEQFFGPGTRLTVL.

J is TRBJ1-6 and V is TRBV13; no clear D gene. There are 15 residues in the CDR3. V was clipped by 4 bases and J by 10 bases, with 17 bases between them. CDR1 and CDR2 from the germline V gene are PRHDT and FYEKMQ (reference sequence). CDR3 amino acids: CASSYGLSSGSPLHF. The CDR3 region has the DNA TGTGCCAGCAGCTACGGACTAAGCTCTGGATCACCCCTCCACTTT.

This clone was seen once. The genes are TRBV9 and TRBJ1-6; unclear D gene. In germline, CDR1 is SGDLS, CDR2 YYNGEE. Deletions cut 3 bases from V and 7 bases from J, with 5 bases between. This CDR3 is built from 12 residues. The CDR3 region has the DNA TGTGCCAGCAGCGGTTGGAATTCACCCCTCCACTTT. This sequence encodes CASSGWNSPLHF.

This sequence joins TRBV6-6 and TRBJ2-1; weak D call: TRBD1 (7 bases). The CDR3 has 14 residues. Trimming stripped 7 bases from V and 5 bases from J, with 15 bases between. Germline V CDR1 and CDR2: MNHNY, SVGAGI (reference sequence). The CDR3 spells CASTEQGRHNEQFF. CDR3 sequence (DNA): TGTGCCAGCACCGAACAGGGGAGGCACAATGAGCAGTTCTTC.

The CDR3 coding sequence is TGTGCCAGCAGGACCTACAGGGGGAACACCGGGGAGCTGTTTTTT. Translation gives CASRTYRGNTGELFF. This chain links TRBV7-9 with TRBJ2-2; the match to TRBD1 covers 7 bases. The ends lost 6 bases at V and 1 base at J; junction bases unmatched: 5. Germline lookup yields CDR1 SEHNR and CDR2 FQNEAQ (reference sequence). The CDR3 contains 15 residues.

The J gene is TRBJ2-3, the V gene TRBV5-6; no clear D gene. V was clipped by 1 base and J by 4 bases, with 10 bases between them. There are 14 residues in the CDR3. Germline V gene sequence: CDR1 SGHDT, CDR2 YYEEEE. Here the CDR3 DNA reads TGTGCCAGCAGCTTGTCCCCCGAGCCAGATACGCAGTATTTT. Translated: CASSLSPEPDTQYF.

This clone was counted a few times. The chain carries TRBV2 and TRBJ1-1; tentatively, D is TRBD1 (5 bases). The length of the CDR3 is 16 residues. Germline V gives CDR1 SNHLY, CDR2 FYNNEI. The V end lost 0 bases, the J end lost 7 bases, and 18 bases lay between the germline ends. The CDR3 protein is CASSEAGTGIDLEAFF. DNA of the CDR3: TGTGCCAGCAGTGAAGCTGGCACAGGAATTGACCTTGAAGCTTTCTTT.

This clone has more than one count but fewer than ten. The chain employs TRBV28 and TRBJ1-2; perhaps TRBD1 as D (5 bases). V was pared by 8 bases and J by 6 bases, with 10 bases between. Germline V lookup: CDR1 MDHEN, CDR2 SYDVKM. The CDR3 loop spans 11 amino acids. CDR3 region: CASVGLDGYTF. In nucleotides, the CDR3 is TGTGCCAGCGTGGGGCTTGATGGCTACACCTTC.

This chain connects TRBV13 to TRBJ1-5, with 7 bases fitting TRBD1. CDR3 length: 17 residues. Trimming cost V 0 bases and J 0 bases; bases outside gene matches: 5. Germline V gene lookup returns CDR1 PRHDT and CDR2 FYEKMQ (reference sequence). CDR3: CASSLGGPGGSNQPQHF. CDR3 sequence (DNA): TGTGCCAGCAGCTTAGGGGGCCCAGGGGGTAGCAATCAGCCCCAGCATTTT.

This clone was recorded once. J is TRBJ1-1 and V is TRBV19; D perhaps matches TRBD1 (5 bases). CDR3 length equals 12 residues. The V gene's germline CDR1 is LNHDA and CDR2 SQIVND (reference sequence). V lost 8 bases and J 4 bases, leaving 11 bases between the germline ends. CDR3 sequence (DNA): TGTGCCAGTCTCCAGGGAGGCACTGAAGCTTTCTTT. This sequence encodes CASLQGGTEAFF. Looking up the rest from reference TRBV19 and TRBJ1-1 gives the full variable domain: DGGITQSPKYLFRKEGQNVTLSCEQNLNHDAMYWYRQDPGQGLRLIYYSQIVNDFQKGDIAEGYSVSREKKESFPLTVTSAQKNPTAFYLCASLQGGTEAFFGQGTRLTVV.

The CDR3 loop reads CASSTLGGVYEQYF. The CDR3 DNA is TGTGCCAGCAGTACCCTAGGAGGGGTCTACGAGCAGTACTTC. This sequence joins TRBV28 and TRBJ2-7, with TRBD2 as a possible D gene (6 bases). Germline V gene data show CDR1 as MDHEN and CDR2 as SYDVKM. The CDR3 has 14 amino acids. V was clipped by 5 bases and J by 3 bases, with 14 bases between them.

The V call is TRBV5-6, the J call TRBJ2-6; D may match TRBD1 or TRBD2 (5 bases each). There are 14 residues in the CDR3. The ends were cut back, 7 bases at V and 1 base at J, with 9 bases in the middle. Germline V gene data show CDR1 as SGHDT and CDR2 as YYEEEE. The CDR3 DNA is TGTGCCAGCGCATGGGGGTCTGGGGCCAACGTCCTGACTTTC. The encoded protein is CASAWGSGANVLTF.

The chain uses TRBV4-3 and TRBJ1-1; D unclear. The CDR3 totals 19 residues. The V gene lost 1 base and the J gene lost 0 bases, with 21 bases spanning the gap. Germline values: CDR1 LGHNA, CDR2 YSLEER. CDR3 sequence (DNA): TGCGCCAGCAGCCAAGGGGCAGTTGTGGAGGAGCAACTGAACACTGAAGCTTTCTTT. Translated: CASSQGAVVEEQLNTEAFF.

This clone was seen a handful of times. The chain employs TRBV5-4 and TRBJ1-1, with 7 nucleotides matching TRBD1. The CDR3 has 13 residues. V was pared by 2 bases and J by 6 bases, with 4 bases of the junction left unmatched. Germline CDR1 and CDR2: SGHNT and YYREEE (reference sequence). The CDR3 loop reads CASSFKGAPEAFF. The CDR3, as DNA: TGTGCCAGCAGCTTTAAGGGGGCGCCTGAAGCTTTCTTT.

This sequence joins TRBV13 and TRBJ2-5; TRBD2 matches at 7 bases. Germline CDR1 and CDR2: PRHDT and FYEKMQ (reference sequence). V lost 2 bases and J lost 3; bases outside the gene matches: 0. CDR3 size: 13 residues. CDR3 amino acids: CASSLSGEETQYF. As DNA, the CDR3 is TGTGCCAGCAGCTTAAGCGGGGAAGAGACCCAGTACTTC. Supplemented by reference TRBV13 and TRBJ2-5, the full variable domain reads AAGVIQSPRHLIKEKRETATLKCYPIPRHDTVYWYQQGPGQDPQFLISFYEKMQSDKGSIPDRFSAQQFSDYHSELNMSSLELGDSALYFCASSLSGEETQYFGPGTRLLVL.

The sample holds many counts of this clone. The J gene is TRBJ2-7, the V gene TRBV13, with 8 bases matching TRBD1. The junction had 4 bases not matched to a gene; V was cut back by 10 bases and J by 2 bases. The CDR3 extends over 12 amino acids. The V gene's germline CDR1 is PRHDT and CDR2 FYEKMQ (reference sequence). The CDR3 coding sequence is TGTGCCACCGGGACAGGCGCCTACGAGCAGTACTTC. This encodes CATGTGAYEQYF. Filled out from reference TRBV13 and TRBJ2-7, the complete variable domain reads AAGVIQSPRHLIKEKRETATLKCYPIPRHDTVYWYQQGPGQDPQFLISFYEKMQSDKGSIPDRFSAQQFSDYHSELNMSSLELGDSALYFCATGTGAYEQYFGPGTRLTVT.

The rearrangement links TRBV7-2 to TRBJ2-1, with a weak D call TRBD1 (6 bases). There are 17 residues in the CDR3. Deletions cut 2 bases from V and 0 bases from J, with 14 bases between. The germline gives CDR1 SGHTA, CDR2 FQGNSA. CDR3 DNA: TGTGCCAGCAGCTTAAAATGGGGGCCCTACTCCTACAATGAGCAGTTCTTC. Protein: CASSLKWGPYSYNEQFF.

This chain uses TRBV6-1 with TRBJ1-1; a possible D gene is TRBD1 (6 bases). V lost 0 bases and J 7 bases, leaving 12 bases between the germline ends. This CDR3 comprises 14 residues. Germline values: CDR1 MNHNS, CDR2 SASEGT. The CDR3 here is CASSEAWTDNEAFF. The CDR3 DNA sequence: TGTGCCAGCAGTGAAGCGTGGACAGATAATGAAGCTTTCTTT.

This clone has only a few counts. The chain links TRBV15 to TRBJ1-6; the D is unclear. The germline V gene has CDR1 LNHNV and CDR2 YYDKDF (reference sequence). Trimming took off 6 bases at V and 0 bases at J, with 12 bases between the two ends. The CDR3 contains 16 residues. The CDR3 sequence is CATRERASSYNSPLHF. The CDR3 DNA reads TGTGCCACCAGAGAACGGGCGAGCTCCTATAATTCACCCCTCCACTTT. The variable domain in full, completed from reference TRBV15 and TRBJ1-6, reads DAMVIQNPRYQVTQFGKPVTLSCSQTLNHNVMYWYQQKSSQAPKLLFHYYDKDFNNEADTPDNFQSRRPNTSFCFLDIRSPGLGDTAMYLCATRERASSYNSPLHFGNGTRLTVT.